The clone carrying this TCR beta chain has a count of ten or more. Its antigen remains unidentified. These data come from a study of metastatic and nonmetastatic thyroid tumors. Per the authors' pipeline: What underpinned the distant-metastasis classifier for papillary thyroid cancer was the set of CDR3 differences across clinicopathological groups. MiXCR was used by TCRdb to re-call the PCR reads. The V and J calls follow TCRdb's processing rather than the paper's. The data contain 30,000 to 35,000 clones, approximately 31% of them singletons. None of the patients had undergone any treatment ahead of thyroid surgery. Study observations and caveats: A significant increase in TCR beta diversity was reportedly seen in malignant thyroid tumors relative to benign nodules, in blood and tumor.

The clonotype originates from a female donor with papillary thyroid cancer or a benign thyroid nodule (not recorded which). Some clones in this sample may be carry-over from other donors' samples. Sequences were obtained from blood.

The CDR3 DNA reads as TGTGCCAGCAGCGTAGCACTAGCGTCGAGCTCCTACAATGAGCAGTTCTTC. It yields the protein CASSVALASSSYNEQFF. The rearrangement links TRBV9 to TRBJ2-1, with TRBD2 identical over 7 bases. The CDR3 spans 17 residues. Germline lookup yields CDR1 SGDLS and CDR2 YYNGEE. J gave up 0 bases and V 0 bases, and 6 bases lay outside the gene matches.